The clone carrying this T cell receptor beta chain was detected ten times or more. TCRdb recomputed calls from the RT-PCR reads with MiXCR, one row per CDR3 protein. The sample includes about 700,000 distinct CDR3 sequences, about 14% seen only once; the top ten take 3.6%. The junction had 8 bases not matched to a gene; V was cut back by 5 bases and J by 5 bases. From germline, CDR1 is SGHDT and CDR2 YYEEEE. The length of the CDR3 is 14 residues. The J gene is TRBJ2-7, the V gene TRBV5-6, with TRBD1 matching 9 bases. This sequence was found in a female donor in good health, serving as a healthy control. The sample was memory CD4+ T cells from blood. The CDR3, as DNA: TGTGCCAGCAGTTCCCGGGACAGGGTCCACGAGCAGTACTTC. This encodes CASSSRDRVHEQYF.